The rows below give T cell receptor beta chains drawn from one sample of a study of blood T cell repertoires in COVID-19. Produced via immunoSEQ multiplex PCR; TCRdb's table is partial and in-frame only. Among about 110,000 clones, about four fifths were seen once, and the ten largest hold more than 3.5%. The sample taken for sequencing was peripheral blood. These receptors came from a woman in her 70s with acute or convalescent COVID-19. The CDR3 runs from the conserved cysteine through the conserved F or W. Each record gives: J gene, clone size, V gene, D gene, CDR3 protein, CDR3 DNA. A D gene is named only where the DNA matches it firmly. Expanded clones get a size class; other rows say once, few or many, or leave the size out.

>TRBJ1-5|.|TRBV6-4|.
CASSVDTSNQPQHF
TGTGCCAGCAGCGTAGACACTAGCAATCAGCCCCAGCATTTT
>TRBJ2-5|.|TRBV28|.
CASSFGGETQYF
TGTGCCAGCAGTTTTGGGGGGGAGACCCAGTACTTC
>TRBJ2-2|.|TRBV5-1|TRBD2
CASSSTSGGGNTGELFF
TGCGCCAGCAGCTCGACTAGCGGGGGAGGGAACACCGGGGAGCTGTTTTTT
>TRBJ1-6|.|TRBV28|.
CASSLTRGVNSPLHF
TGTGCCAGCAGTTTAACCAGGGGAGTTAATTCACCCCTCCACTTT
>TRBJ1-6|.|TRBV4-3|TRBD1
CASSRSLDKTGAAYNSPLHF
TGCGCCAGCAGCCGGAGCCTTGACAAAACAGGGGCGGCCTATAATTCACCCCTCCACTTT
>TRBJ1-2|.|TRBV7-3|.
CASSSHPGGGYTF
TGTGCCAGCAGCTCCCACCCGGGAGGTGGCTACACCTTC
>TRBJ1-2|once|TRBV28|.
CASSLNQNYGYTF
TGTGCCAGCAGTTTGAATCAGAACTATGGCTACACCTTC
>TRBJ1-4|.|TRBV4-1|.
CASSQTGWLFF
TGCGCCAGCAGCCAGACAGGTTGGCTGTTTTTT
>TRBJ2-3|.|TRBV9|TRBD1
CASRRGTATDTQYF
TGTGCCAGCAGACGAGGGACAGCCACAGATACGCAGTATTTT
>TRBJ2-1|once|TRBV6-1|TRBD2
CASSEGRSGTSGWEEQFF
TGTGCCAGCAGTGAAGGGCGTAGTGGGACTAGCGGATGGGAAGAGCAGTTCTTC
>TRBJ1-3|few|TRBV29-1|TRBD1
CSAMTGAGNTIYF
TGCAGCGCCATGACAGGGGCTGGAAACACCATATATTTT
>TRBJ1-3|.|TRBV18|.
CASSQGLVGNTIYF
TGTGCCAGCTCACAGGGACTGGTTGGAAACACCATATATTTT
>TRBJ1-1|.|TRBV10-3|TRBD1
CAINTDRVGTEAFF
TGTGCCATCAATACAGACAGGGTTGGAACTGAAGCTTTCTTT
>TRBJ1-1|.|TRBV7-7|TRBD1
CASSQGANTEAFF
TGTGCTAGCAGCCAGGGGGCGAACACTGAAGCTTTCTTT
>TRBJ1-6|.|TRBV6-5|.
CASSLGHLGSPLHF
TGTGCCAGCAGTTTGGGGCATCTGGGTTCACCCCTCCACTTT
>TRBJ1-6|.|TRBV7-3|TRBD1
CASSSGTVYNSPLHF
TGTGCCAGCAGCTCCGGGACAGTTTATAATTCACCCCTCCACTTT
>TRBJ2-2|.|TRBV9|TRBD2
CASSVGLAAGELFF
TGTGCCAGCAGCGTAGGTCTAGCGGCCGGGGAGCTGTTTTTT
>TRBJ2-5|.|TRBV5-4|TRBD2
CASSPGTSVEETQYF
TGTGCCAGCAGCCCCGGGACTAGTGTCGAAGAGACCCAGTACTTC
>TRBJ2-1|.|TRBV24-1|.
CATSTGVGYNEQFF
TGTGCCACCTCTACGGGAGTAGGCTACAATGAGCAGTTCTTC
>TRBJ2-1|.|TRBV28|.
CASSSSGVGNEQFF
TGTGCCAGCAGTTCGTCGGGGGTTGGGAATGAGCAGTTCTTC
>TRBJ1-6|.|TRBV28|TRBD1
CASSEGARSPLHF
TGTGCCAGTTCGGAGGGGGCTAGGTCACCCCTCCACTTT
>TRBJ2-7|.|TRBV9|.
CASSVGLASEYEQYF
TGTGCCAGCAGCGTCGGTTTGGCTAGCGAGTACGAGCAGTACTTC
>TRBJ1-5|.|TRBV6-2/TRBV6-3|TRBD1
CASSATGFQPQHF
TGTGCCAGCAGTGCGACAGGGTTTCAGCCCCAGCATTTT
>TRBJ1-4|.|TRBV5-1|TRBD1
CASSLLGGAGTNEKLFF
TGCGCCAGCAGCTTGCTAGGGGGCGCCGGCACTAATGAAAAACTGTTTTTT
>TRBJ2-7|.|TRBV29-1|TRBD1
CSGGQWVGEQYF
TGCAGCGGGGGACAGTGGGTTGGGGAGCAGTACTTC
>TRBJ1-2|.|TRBV19|.
CASSHQGFYGYTF
TGTGCCAGTAGTCACCAGGGTTTTTATGGCTACACCTTC
>TRBJ2-7|.|TRBV11-2|TRBD1
CASSLTGISYEQYF
TGTGCCAGCAGTTTGACAGGGATTTCCTACGAGCAGTACTTC
>TRBJ1-2|once|TRBV6-6|.
CASSYGGTNYGYTF
TGTGCCAGCAGTTACGGCGGAACTAACTATGGCTACACCTTC
>TRBJ1-2|.|TRBV13|.
CASSLSQTNYGYTF
TGTGCCAGCAGCTTGTCGCAGACTAACTATGGCTACACCTTC
>TRBJ1-2|.|TRBV7-2|TRBD1
CASSHNTGDLDYTF
TGTGCCAGCAGCCATAATACAGGGGATTTAGACTACACCTTC
>TRBJ1-5|.|TRBV19|TRBD1
CASSIGGQGYYSNQPQHF
TGTGCCAGTAGTATAGGTGGACAGGGATACTATAGCAATCAGCCCCAGCATTTT
>TRBJ1-3|.|TRBV18|.
CASSLSGDGNTIYF
TGTGCCAGCTCACTGTCAGGGGATGGAAACACCATATATTTT
>TRBJ1-2|.|TRBV15|TRBD1
CATSRRDRGYGYTF
TGTGCCACCAGCAGACGGGACAGGGGCTATGGCTACACCTTC
>TRBJ1-5|.|TRBV4-1|.
CASSQDQGGARGPQHF
TGCGCCAGCAGCCAAGATCAAGGTGGGGCGCGGGGGCCCCAGCATTTT
>TRBJ1-2|.|TRBV4-2|.
CASSPPGGAISEAYGYTF
TGTGCCAGCAGCCCACCGGGGGGAGCCATTTCCGAAGCCTATGGCTACACCTTC